In its sample, the clone carrying this T cell receptor (beta chain) was seen a few times. Its specificity is not known. The whole isolated RNA underwent reverse transcription, so sequencing captured expressed TCRB transcripts. Libraries were prepared by immunoSEQ multiplex PCR; TCRdb keeps only in-frame clonotypes and omits some of them. The data hold some 900,000 clones, with roughly 15% observed a single time. The sample belongs to a study of beta chain features in type 1 diabetes. Study in general: Patient and healthy donor groups were alike in age, gender and cell yields.

The V segment lost 6 bases and the J segment 8 bases; nucleotides outside the gene matches: 9. The CDR3 is 14 amino acids. CDR1 and CDR2 (germline): SGHAT, FQNNGV. The study's findings and limits: Patients and controls would be equally affected if PCR favored shorter templates. Patients with Type 1 diabetes showed moderately but significantly shorter TCRB CDR3s in all four CD4+ subsets. Insertions were fewer and deletions more numerous at VDJ junctions in type 1 diabetes patients.

The TCR sequence derives from a young woman in good health. This chain uses TRBV11-2 with TRBJ1-4; 7 bases align to TRBD1. The sample was naive CD4+ T cells from blood. The CDR3 coding sequence is TGTGCCAGCAGTAATAAGGGGGCGCGGGAAAAACTGTTTTTT. It yields the protein CASSNKGAREKLFF.